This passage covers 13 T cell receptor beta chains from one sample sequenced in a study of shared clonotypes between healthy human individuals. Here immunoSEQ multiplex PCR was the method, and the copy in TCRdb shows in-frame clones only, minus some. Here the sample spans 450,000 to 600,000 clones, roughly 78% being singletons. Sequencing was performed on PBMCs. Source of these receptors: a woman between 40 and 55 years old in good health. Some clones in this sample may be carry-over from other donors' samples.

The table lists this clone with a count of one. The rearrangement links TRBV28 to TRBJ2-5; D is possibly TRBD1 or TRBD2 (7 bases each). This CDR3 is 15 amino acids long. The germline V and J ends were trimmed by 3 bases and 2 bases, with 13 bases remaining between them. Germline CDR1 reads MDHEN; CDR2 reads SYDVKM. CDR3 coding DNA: TGTGCCAGCAGTTTCGTCAGGGGGGGGCAAGAGACCCAGTACTTC. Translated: CASSFVRGGQETQYF.

In DNA form, the CDR3 reads TGTGCCAGCAGACCCCGGGCACAGGGTATCGCACCAGTTAATGAAAAACTGTTTTTT. This translates into CASRPRAQGIAPVNEKLFF. The chain has TRBV27 and TRBJ1-4; D may be TRBD1 (6 bases). Trimming took 6 bases from V and 4 from J, leaving 27 bases between them. CDR3 length: 19 amino acids. The germline CDR1 and CDR2 sequences are MNHEY and SMNVEV (reference sequence).

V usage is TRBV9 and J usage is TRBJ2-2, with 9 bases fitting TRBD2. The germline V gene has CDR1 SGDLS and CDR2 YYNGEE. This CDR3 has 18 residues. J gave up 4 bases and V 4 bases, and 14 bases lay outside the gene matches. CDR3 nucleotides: TGTGCCAGCAGCTTCCGTGCGGTGGGACTAGCTGGCACCGGGGAGCTGTTTTTT. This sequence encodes CASSFRAVGLAGTGELFF.

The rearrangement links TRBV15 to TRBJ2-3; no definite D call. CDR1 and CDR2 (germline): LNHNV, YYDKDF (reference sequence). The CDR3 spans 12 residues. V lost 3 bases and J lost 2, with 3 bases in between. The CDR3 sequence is CATSSPTDTQYF. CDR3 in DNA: TGTGCCACCAGCAGTCCCACAGATACGCAGTATTTT.

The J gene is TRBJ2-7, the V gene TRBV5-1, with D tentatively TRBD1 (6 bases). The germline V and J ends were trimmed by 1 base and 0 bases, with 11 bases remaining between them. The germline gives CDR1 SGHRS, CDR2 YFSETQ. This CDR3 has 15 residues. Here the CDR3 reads CASSLLQGLSYEQYF. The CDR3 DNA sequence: TGCGCCAGCAGCTTGTTACAGGGTCTCTCCTACGAGCAGTACTTC.

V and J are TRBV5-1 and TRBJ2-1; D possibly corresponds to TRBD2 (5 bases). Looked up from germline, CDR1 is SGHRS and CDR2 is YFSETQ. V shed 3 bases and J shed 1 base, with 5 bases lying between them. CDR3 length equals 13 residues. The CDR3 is CASSWESYNEQFF. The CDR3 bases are TGCGCCAGCAGCTGGGAGTCCTACAATGAGCAGTTCTTC.

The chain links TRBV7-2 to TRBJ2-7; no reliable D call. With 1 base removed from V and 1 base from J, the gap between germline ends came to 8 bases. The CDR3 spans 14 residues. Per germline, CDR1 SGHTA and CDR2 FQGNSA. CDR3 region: CASSLVVVSYEQYF. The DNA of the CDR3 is TGTGCCAGCAGCTTAGTGGTGGTTTCCTACGAGCAGTACTTC.

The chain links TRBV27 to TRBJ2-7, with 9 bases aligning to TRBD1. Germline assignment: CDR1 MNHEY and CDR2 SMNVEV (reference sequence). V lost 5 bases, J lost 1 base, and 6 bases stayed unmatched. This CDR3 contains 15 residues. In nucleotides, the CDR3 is TGTGCCAGCAGTCCATGGGACAGGGCTTCCTACGAGCAGTACTTC. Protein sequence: CASSPWDRASYEQYF.

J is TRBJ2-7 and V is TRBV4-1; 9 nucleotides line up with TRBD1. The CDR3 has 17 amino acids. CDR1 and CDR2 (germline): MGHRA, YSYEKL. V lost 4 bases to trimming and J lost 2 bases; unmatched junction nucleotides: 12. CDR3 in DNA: TGCGCCAGCAGCCGAATTACCGGGACAGGGTTCACCTACGAGCAGTACTTC. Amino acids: CASSRITGTGFTYEQYF.

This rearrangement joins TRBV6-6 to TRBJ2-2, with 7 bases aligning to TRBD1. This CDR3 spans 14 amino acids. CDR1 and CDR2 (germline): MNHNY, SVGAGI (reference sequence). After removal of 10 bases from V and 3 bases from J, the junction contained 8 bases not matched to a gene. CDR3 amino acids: CAIRQGWDTGELFF. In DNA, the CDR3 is TGTGCCATAAGACAGGGTTGGGACACCGGGGAGCTGTTTTTT.

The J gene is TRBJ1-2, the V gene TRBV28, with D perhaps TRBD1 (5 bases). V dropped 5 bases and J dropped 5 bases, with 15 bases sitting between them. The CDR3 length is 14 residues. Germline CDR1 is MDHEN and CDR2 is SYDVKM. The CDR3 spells CASSNLPGEYGYTF. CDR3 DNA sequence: TGTGCCAGCAGTAACCTTCCGGGGGAATATGGCTACACCTTC.

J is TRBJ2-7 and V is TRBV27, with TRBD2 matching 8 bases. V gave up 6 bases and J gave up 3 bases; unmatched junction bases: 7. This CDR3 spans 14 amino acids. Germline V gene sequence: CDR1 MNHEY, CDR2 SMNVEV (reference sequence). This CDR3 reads CASSPGTRGYEQYF. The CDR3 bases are TGTGCCAGCAGCCCCGGGACTAGGGGCTACGAGCAGTACTTC.

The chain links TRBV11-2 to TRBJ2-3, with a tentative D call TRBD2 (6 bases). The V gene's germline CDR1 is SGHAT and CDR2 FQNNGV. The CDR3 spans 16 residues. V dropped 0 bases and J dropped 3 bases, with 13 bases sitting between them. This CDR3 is CASSLDWIGRTDTQYF. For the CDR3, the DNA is TGTGCCAGCAGCTTAGACTGGATCGGGAGAACAGATACGCAGTATTTT.